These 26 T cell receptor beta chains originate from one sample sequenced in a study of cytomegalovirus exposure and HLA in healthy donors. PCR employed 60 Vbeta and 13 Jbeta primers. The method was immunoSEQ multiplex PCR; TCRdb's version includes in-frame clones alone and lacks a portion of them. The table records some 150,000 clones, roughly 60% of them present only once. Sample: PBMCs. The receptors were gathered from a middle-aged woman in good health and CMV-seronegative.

The CDR3 nucleotides are TGTGCCAGCAGCACGGGACTAGCGGTCGGGGAGCTGTTTTTT. It codes for CASSTGLAVGELFF. The chain employs TRBV5-4 and TRBJ2-2, with 11 bases lining up with TRBD2. The germline V gene has CDR1 SGHNT and CDR2 YYREEE (reference sequence). This CDR3 is 14 amino acids long. V lost 4 bases to trimming and J lost 7 bases; unmatched junction nucleotides: 3.

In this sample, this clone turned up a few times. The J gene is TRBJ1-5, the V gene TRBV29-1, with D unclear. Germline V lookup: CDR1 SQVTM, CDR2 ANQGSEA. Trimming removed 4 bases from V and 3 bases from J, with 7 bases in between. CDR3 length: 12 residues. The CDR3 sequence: CSVGQANQPQHF. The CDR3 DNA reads TGCAGCGTTGGGCAGGCCAATCAGCCCCAGCATTTT.

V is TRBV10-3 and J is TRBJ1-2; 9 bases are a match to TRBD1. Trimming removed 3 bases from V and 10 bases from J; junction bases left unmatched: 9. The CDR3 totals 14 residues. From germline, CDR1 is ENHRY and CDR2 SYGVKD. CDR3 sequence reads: CAISDGSRDRDYTF. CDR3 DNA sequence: TGTGCCATCAGTGATGGGAGCCGGGACAGGGACTACACCTTC.

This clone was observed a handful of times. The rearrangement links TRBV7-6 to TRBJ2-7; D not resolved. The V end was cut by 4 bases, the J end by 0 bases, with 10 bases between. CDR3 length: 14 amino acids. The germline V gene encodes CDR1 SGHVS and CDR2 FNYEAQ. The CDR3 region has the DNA TGTGCCAGCAGCTCTACCAGAGGCTCCTACGAGCAGTACTTC. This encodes CASSSTRGSYEQYF.

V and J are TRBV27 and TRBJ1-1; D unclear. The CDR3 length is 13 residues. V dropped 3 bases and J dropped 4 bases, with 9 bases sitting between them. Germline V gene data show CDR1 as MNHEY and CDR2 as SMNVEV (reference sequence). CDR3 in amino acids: CASSLFRSTEAFF. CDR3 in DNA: TGTGCCAGCAGTTTGTTTCGGAGCACTGAAGCTTTCTTT.

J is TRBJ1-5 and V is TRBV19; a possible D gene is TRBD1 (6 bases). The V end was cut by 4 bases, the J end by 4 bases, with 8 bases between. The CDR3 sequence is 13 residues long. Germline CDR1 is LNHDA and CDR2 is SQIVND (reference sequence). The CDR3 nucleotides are TGTGCCAGTAGTAAGGACAGAAATCAGCCCCAGCATTTT. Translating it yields CASSKDRNQPQHF.

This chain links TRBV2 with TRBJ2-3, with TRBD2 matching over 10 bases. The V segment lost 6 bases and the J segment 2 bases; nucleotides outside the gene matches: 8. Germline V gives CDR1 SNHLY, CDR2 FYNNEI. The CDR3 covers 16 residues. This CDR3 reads CASSELAGRYTDTQYF. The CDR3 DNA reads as TGTGCCAGCAGCGAACTAGCGGGGAGGTACACAGATACGCAGTATTTT.

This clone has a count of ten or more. In DNA form, the CDR3 reads TGCGCCAGCAGCCAAGGGACGGGAATCTACGAGCAGTACTTC. This sequence encodes CASSQGTGIYEQYF. The chain has TRBV4-1 and TRBJ2-7, with D tentatively TRBD2 (5 bases). Trimming removed 1 base at V and 3 bases at J, with 10 bases between. CDR1 and CDR2 (germline): MGHRA, YSYEKL. The CDR3 has 14 residues.

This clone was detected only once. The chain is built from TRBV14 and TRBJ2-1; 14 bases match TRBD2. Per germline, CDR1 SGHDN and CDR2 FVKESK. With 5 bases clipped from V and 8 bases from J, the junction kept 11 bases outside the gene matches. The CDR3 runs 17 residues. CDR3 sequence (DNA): TGTGCCAGCAGCTTCCGGACTAGCGGGGGGTCCGGCGATGAGCAGTTCTTC. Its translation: CASSFRTSGGSGDEQFF.

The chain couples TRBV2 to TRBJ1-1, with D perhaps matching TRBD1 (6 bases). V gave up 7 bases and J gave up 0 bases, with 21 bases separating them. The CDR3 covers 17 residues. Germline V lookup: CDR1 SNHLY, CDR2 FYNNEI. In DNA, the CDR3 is TGTGCCAGCACCCTGGGTGACAGGTCCCCTATGAACACTGAAGCTTTCTTT. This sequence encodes CASTLGDRSPMNTEAFF.

CDR3 bases: TGTGCCAGCAGTTACAGGACAGGGGACCACGAGCAGTACTTC. This translates into CASSYRTGDHEQYF. The chain uses TRBV7-6 and TRBJ2-7; 9 positions agree with TRBD1. J was trimmed by 5 bases and V by 6 bases; bases with no gene match: 8. The length of the CDR3 is 14 residues. Germline assignment: CDR1 SGHVS and CDR2 FNYEAQ.

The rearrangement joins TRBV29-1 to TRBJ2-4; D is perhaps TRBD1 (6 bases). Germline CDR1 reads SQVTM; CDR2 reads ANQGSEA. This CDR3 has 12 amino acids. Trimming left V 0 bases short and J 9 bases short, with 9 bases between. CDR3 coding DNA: TGCAGCGTTGAAGAAGGGGGTCCCATTCAGTACTTC. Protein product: CSVEEGGPIQYF.

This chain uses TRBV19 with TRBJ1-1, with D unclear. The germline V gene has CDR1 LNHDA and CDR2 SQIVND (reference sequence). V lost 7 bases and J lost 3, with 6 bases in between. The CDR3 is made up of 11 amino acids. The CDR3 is CASISYTEAFF. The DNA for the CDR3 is TGTGCCAGTATTAGTTACACTGAAGCTTTCTTT.

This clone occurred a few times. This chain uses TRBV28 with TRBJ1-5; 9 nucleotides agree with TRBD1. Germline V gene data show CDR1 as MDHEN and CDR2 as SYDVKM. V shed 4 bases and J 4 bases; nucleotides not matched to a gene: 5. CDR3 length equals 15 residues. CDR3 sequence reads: CASSSGGQGNQPQHF. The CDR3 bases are TGTGCCAGCAGTTCCGGGGGACAGGGTAATCAGCCCCAGCATTTT. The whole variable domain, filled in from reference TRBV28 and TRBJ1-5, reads DVKVTQSSRYLVKRTGEKVFLECVQDMDHENMFWYRQDPGLGLRLIYFSYDVKMKEKGDIPEGYSVSREKKERFSLILESASTNQTSMYLCASSSGGQGNQPQHFGDGTRLSIL.

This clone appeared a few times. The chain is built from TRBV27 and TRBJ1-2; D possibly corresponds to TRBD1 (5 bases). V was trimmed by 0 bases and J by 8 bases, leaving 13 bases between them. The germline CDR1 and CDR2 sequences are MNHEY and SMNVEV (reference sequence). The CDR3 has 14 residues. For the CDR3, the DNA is TGTGCCAGCAGTTTATCTTTAGGGGTAGGAGGCTACACCTTC. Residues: CASSLSLGVGGYTF.

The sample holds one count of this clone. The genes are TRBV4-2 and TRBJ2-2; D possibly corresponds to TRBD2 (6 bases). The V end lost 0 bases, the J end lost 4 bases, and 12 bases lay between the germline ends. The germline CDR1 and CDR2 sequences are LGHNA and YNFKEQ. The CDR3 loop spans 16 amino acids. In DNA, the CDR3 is TGTGCCAGCAGCCAAGATAGGCGGGGAGGCACCGGGGAGCTGTTTTTT. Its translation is CASSQDRRGGTGELFF.

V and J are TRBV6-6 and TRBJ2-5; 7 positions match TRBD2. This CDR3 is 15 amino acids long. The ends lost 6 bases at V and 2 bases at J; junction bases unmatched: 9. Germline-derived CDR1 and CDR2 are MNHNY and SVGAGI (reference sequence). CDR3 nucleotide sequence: TGTGCCAGCAGCCGCGGGGGTTTTGCACAAGAGACCCAGTACTTC. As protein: CASSRGGFAQETQYF.

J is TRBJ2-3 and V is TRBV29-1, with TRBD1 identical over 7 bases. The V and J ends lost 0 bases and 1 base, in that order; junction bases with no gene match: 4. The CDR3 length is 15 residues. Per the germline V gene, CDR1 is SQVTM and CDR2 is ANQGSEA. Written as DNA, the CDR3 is TGCAGCGTTGAAGAGGGGACAGTCCGCACAGATACGCAGTATTTT. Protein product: CSVEEGTVRTDTQYF.

In DNA form, the CDR3 reads TGTGCCAGCAGCCCCCGCGGGACAGACACTGAAGCTTTCTTT. It translates to CASSPRGTDTEAFF. The chain is built from TRBV7-3 and TRBJ1-1; 7 positions match TRBD1. This CDR3 comprises 14 residues. The germline gives CDR1 SGHTA, CDR2 FQGTGA. With V trimmed by 5 bases and J by 3 bases, 6 bases remained unmatched.

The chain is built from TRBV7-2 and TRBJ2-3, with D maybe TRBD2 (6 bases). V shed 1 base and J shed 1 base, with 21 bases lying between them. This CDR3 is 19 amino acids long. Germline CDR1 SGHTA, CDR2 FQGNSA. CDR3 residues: CASSLEGSGARWGTDTQYF. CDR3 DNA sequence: TGTGCCAGCAGCTTAGAGGGTAGCGGCGCCCGATGGGGCACAGATACGCAGTATTTT.

This chain's CDR3 is CASSADRGGPYGYTF. The CDR3 coding sequence is TGTGCCAGCAGCGCGGACAGGGGAGGACCCTATGGCTACACCTTC. The rearrangement uses TRBV9 and TRBJ1-2; 9 bases agree with TRBD1. The ends lost 3 bases at V and 4 bases at J; junction bases unmatched: 7. This CDR3 has 15 amino acids. CDR1 SGDLS and CDR2 YYNGEE come from the germline V gene.

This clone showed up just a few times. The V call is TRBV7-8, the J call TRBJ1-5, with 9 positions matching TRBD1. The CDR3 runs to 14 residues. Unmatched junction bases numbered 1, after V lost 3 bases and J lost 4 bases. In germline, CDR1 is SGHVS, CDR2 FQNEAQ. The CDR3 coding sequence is TGTGCCAGCAGCTTCGACAGGGGGAATCAGCCCCAGCATTTT. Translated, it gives CASSFDRGNQPQHF.

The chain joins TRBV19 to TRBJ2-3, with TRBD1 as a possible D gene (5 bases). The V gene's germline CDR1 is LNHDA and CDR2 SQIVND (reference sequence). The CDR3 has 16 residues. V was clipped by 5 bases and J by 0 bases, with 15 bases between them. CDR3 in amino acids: CASSDRSGPSTDTQYF. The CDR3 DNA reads TGTGCCAGTAGTGATCGGTCAGGGCCTAGCACAGATACGCAGTATTTT.

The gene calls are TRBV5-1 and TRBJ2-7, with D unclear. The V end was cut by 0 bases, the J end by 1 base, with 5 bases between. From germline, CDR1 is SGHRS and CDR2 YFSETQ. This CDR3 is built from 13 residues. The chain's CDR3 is CASSLVRSYEQYF. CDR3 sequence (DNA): TGCGCCAGCAGCTTGGTACGGTCCTACGAGCAGTACTTC.

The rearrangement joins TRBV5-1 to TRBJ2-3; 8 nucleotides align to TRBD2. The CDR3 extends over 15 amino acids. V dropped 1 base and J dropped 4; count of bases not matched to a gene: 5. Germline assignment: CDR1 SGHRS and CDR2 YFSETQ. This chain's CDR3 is CASSLSGGHSDTQYF. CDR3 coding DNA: TGCGCCAGCAGCTTGAGCGGGGGCCATTCAGATACGCAGTATTTT.

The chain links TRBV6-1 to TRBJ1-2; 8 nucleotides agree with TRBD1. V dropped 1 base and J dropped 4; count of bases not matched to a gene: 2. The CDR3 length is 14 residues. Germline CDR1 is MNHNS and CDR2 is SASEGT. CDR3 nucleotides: TGTGCCAGCAGTGAAGGACAGGGGATCTATGGCTACACCTTC. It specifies CASSEGQGIYGYTF.